This T cell receptor (beta chain) came from a study of a mutant IDH1 vaccine in newly diagnosed glioma. Data came from immunoSEQ multiplex PCR; TCRdb stores just in-frame clones and leaves some out. The sample records 30,000 to 40,000 clones, approximately 92% being singletons. The CDR3 sequence is 15 residues long. Germline V lookup: CDR1 MNHNY, CDR2 SVGAGI (reference sequence). With 7 bases removed from V and 0 bases from J, the gap between germline ends came to 15 bases. Points on this clone: Its antigen is as yet unknown.

Time point in this sample: week 47, end of study. A single vaccine dose contained 300 ug of mutant IDH1 20-mer peptide, and topical imiquimod was used with it. The sequencing here drew on PBMCs, taken from a glioma patient whose treatment included an IDH1 peptide vaccine. The TCR was taken from a woman between 35 and 50 years old with glioma. This chain joins TRBV6-6 and TRBJ1-1, with D possibly being TRBD1 (6 bases). The CDR3 DNA is TGTGCCAGCATCGGGGGGACAACCATGAACACTGAAGCTTTCTTT. It codes for CASIGGTTMNTEAFF.